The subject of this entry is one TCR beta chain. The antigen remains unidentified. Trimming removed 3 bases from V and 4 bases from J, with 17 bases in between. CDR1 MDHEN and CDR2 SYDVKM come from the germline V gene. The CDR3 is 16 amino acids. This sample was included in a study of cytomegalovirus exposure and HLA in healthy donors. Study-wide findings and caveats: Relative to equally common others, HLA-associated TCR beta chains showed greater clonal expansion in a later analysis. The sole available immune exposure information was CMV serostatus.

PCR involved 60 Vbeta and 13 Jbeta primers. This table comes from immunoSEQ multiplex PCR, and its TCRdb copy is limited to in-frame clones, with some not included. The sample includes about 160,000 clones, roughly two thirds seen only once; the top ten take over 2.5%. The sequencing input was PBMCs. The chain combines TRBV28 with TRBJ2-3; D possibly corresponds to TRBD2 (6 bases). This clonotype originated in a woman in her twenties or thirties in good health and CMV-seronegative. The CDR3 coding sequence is TGTGCCAGCAGTTTGTTAACCGGGACTGGGGCAGATACGCAGTATTTT. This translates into CASSLLTGTGADTQYF.